Sequencing of this T cell receptor (beta chain) was carried out in a study of relationships among human T cell subsets. Semiquantitative ARM-PCR amplified T cell receptor alpha and beta CDR3 regions from mRNA. In ARM-PCR, communal superprimers followed tagged nested gene-specific primers for exponential amplification. Each CDR3 protein is one row after TCRdb ran MiXCR on the multiplex PCR reads. Of about 15,000 distinct CDR3 sequences listed, approximately 56% are singletons. This clonotype has only a few counts. This clonotype originated in a man between 40 and 49 years old in good health. Input material: total T cells sorted from blood.

The DNA of the CDR3 is TGTGCCAGCAAGGCTAGCGGGAAGAACGAGCAGTACTTC. Translation: CASKASGKNEQYF. V and J are TRBV6-5 and TRBJ2-7, with 9 bases identical to TRBD2. CDR3 length equals 13 residues. The germline V gene encodes CDR1 MNHEY and CDR2 SVGAGI. Losses at the gene ends were 7 bases for V and 5 bases for J; bases not matched to a gene: 6.